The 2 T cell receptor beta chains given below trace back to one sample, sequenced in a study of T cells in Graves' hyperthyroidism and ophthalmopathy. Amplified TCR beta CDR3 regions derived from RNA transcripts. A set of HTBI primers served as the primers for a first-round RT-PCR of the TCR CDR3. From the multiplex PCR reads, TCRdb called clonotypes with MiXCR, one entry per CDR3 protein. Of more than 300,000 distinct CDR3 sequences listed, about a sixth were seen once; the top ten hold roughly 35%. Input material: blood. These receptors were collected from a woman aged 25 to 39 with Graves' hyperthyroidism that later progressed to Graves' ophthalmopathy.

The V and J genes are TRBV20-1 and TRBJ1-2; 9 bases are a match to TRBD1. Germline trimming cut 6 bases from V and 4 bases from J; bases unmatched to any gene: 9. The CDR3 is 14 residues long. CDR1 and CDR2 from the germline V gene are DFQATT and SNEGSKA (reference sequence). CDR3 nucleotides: TGCAGTGCGCGCCACAGGGGGCAGATCTATGGCTACACCTTC. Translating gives CSARHRGQIYGYTF.

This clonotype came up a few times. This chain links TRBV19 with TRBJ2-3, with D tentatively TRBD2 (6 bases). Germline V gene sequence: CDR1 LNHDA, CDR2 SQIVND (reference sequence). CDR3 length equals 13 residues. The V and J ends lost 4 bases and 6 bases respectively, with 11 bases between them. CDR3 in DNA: TGTGCCAGTAGTACCGGGGGTGTGGATACGCAGTATTTT. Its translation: CASSTGGVDTQYF. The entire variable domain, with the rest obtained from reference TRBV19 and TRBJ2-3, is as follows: DGGITQSPKYLFRKEGQNVTLSCEQNLNHDAMYWYRQDPGQGLRLIYYSQIVNDFQKGDIAEGYSVSREKKESFPLTVTSAQKNPTAFYLCASSTGGVDTQYFGPGTRLTVL.